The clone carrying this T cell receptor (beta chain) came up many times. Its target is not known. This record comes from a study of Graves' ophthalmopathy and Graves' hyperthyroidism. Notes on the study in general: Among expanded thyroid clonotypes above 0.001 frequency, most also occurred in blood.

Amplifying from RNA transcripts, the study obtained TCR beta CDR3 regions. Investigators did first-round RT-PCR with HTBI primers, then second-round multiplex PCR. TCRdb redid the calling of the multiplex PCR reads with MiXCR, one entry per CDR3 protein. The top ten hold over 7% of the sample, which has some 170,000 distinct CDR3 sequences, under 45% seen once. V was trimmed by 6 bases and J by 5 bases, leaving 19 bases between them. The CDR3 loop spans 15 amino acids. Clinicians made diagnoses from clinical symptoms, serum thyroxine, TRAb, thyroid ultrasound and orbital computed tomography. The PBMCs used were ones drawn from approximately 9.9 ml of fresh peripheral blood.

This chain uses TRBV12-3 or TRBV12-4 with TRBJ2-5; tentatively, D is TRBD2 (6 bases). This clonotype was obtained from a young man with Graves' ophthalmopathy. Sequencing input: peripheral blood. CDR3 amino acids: CASRKPGTRGETQYF. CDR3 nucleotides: TGTGCCAGCAGAAAACCCGGGACTCGTGGGGAGACCCAGTACTTC.